This is a list of T cell receptor beta chains from one sample in a study of response to subunit inactivated influenza vaccine. A single record per CDR3 protein comes from TCRdb applying MiXCR to the RT-PCR reads. The table includes 450,000 to 600,000 distinct CDR3 sequences, 15% to 20% detected once. Sequencing was performed on CD4+ T cells sorted from PBMCs, taken less than 30 months after vaccination. These receptors were collected from a man aged 45 to 70 who received an inactivated influenza vaccine. Both conserved end residues are part of each CDR3. Fields, in order: V gene, D gene, clone size, J gene, CDR3 DNA, CDR3 protein. D genes are given only for firm matches. Clone size is given for some rows only: seen once, a few or many times, or a class if the clone is expanded.

v_call: TRBV5-1
d_call: NA
clone_size: many
j_call: TRBJ2-5
cdr3_nt: TGTGCCAGCAGGGGGGAAGAGACCCAGTACTTC
cdr3_aa: CASRGEETQYF

v_call: TRBV4-1
d_call: NA
clone_size: few
j_call: TRBJ2-3
cdr3_nt: TGCGCCAGCAGCCTCACGGGCGGGGGCAACACAGATACGCAGTATTTT
cdr3_aa: CASSLTGGGNTDTQYF

v_call: TRBV20-1
d_call: TRBD1
clone_size: NA
j_call: TRBJ1-2
cdr3_nt: TGCAGTGCTAGGGTAACGACAGGGAACTATGCCTACACCTTC
cdr3_aa: CSARVTTGNYAYTF

v_call: TRBV29-1
d_call: NA
clone_size: NA
j_call: TRBJ2-3
cdr3_nt: TGCAGCGTTGAAGTCCGGGAGGTGGGGACAGGAAATACCTTTAGCACAGATACGCAGTATTTT
cdr3_aa: CSVEVREVGTGNTFSTDTQYF

v_call: TRBV5-1
d_call: TRBD2
clone_size: NA
j_call: TRBJ2-7
cdr3_nt: TGCGCCAGCAGCGAAACTAGCGGGAGATCCTACGAGCAGTACTTC
cdr3_aa: CASSETSGRSYEQYF

v_call: TRBV7-8
d_call: NA
clone_size: few
j_call: TRBJ2-2
cdr3_nt: TGTGCCAGCAGCTTATATGGTACGGGGTCCGGGGAGCTGTTTTTT
cdr3_aa: CASSLYGTGSGELFF

v_call: TRBV7-2
d_call: TRBD2
clone_size: many
j_call: TRBJ2-1
cdr3_nt: TGTGCCAGCAGTCCTAGCGGGGGGAGCTCCTACAATGAGCAGTTCTTC
cdr3_aa: CASSPSGGSSYNEQFF

v_call: TRBV10-3
d_call: NA
clone_size: NA
j_call: TRBJ2-1
cdr3_nt: TGTGCCACCCTCCGACCCCCGGACGATGAGCAGTTCTTC
cdr3_aa: CATLRPPDDEQFF

v_call: TRBV6-1
d_call: TRBD1
clone_size: NA
j_call: TRBJ2-7
cdr3_nt: TGTGCCAGCAGGGAACCGGGACAGGGCTACGAGCAGTACTTC
cdr3_aa: CASREPGQGYEQYF

v_call: TRBV19
d_call: NA
clone_size: many
j_call: TRBJ1-5
cdr3_nt: TGTGCCAGTAGTATTGGTAGGGAGTTCAATCAGCCCCAGCATTTT
cdr3_aa: CASSIGREFNQPQHF

v_call: TRBV7-2
d_call: TRBD1
clone_size: NA
j_call: TRBJ1-4
cdr3_nt: TGTGCCAGCAGCCCCAGACAGGGTGGCGAAAAACTGTTTTTT
cdr3_aa: CASSPRQGGEKLFF

v_call: TRBV27
d_call: TRBD1
clone_size: NA
j_call: TRBJ2-1
cdr3_nt: TGTGCCAGCAGTCGCCGCAAACTCGGGACAGAGGTCTATGAGCAGTTCTTC
cdr3_aa: CASSRRKLGTEVYEQFF

v_call: TRBV5-1
d_call: NA
clone_size: many
j_call: TRBJ2-5
cdr3_nt: TGCGCCAGCAGCTTGGAAGGCCGTGGGGAGACCCAGTACTTC
cdr3_aa: CASSLEGRGETQYF

v_call: TRBV5-1
d_call: TRBD2
clone_size: NA
j_call: TRBJ2-5
cdr3_nt: TGCGCCAGCAGCTCCGCGGGGGGCCAAGAGACCCAGTACTTC
cdr3_aa: CASSSAGGQETQYF

v_call: TRBV5-1
d_call: NA
clone_size: NA
j_call: TRBJ2-5
cdr3_nt: TGCGCCAGCAGCTCCGTGGGGAGAGGGGAGACCCAGTACTTC
cdr3_aa: CASSSVGRGETQYF

v_call: TRBV5-1
d_call: TRBD1
clone_size: NA
j_call: TRBJ1-4
cdr3_nt: TGCGCCAGCAGCACTGCGCCAGGGGGCCTTAATGAAAAACTGTTTTTT
cdr3_aa: CASSTAPGGLNEKLFF

v_call: TRBV6-1
d_call: NA
clone_size: NA
j_call: TRBJ2-6
cdr3_nt: TGTGCCAGCATGTGGGGCTCTGGGGCCAACGTCCTGACTTTC
cdr3_aa: CASMWGSGANVLTF

v_call: TRBV20-1
d_call: NA
clone_size: many
j_call: TRBJ2-2
cdr3_nt: TGCAGTGCTAGAGAGCCCTCCGGGGGGAACACCGGGGAGCTGTTTTTT
cdr3_aa: CSAREPSGGNTGELFF

v_call: TRBV29-1
d_call: TRBD1
clone_size: few
j_call: TRBJ1-4
cdr3_nt: TGCAGCGCGATCCGACAGGGAGTTAATGAAAAACTGTTTTTT
cdr3_aa: CSAIRQGVNEKLFF

v_call: TRBV4-3
d_call: NA
clone_size: many
j_call: TRBJ1-5
cdr3_nt: TGCGCCAGCAGCCAAGACAGGGTAAGCAATCAGCCCCAGCATTTT
cdr3_aa: CASSQDRVSNQPQHF

v_call: TRBV30
d_call: NA
clone_size: NA
j_call: TRBJ2-1
cdr3_nt: TGTGCCTGGAGTGTACTTCAAGCAGGGTTCTTC
cdr3_aa: CAWSVLQAGFF

v_call: TRBV7-2
d_call: NA
clone_size: NA
j_call: TRBJ1-2
cdr3_nt: TGTGCCAGCAGCTTCGGGGTTAACTATGGCTACACCTTC
cdr3_aa: CASSFGVNYGYTF

v_call: TRBV5-1
d_call: NA
clone_size: few
j_call: TRBJ1-4
cdr3_nt: TGCGCCAGCAGCTTGGAAGGCAGGGCTCTTGAAAAACTGTTTTTT
cdr3_aa: CASSLEGRALEKLFF